Each of the 19 T cell receptor beta chains below was sequenced from the same sample in a study of blood T cell repertoires in COVID-19. The method was immunoSEQ multiplex PCR; TCRdb's version includes in-frame clones alone and lacks a portion of them. The sample contains 160,000 or so clones, about four fifths of which appear only once. Sequenced sample: PBMCs or T cells enriched from blood (not recorded which). These TCRs come from a woman aged 60-70 years who had recovered from COVID-19.

Written as DNA, the CDR3 is TGTGCCAGCAGTTTCCTAGGGGGCACTGAAGCTTTCTTT. This gives the protein CASSFLGGTEAFF. The genes are TRBV28 and TRBJ1-1; possibly TRBD1 for D (6 bases). CDR3 length: 13 residues. Per germline, CDR1 MDHEN and CDR2 SYDVKM. The V and J ends lost 3 bases and 4 bases respectively, with 9 bases between them.

Only a few counts were recorded for this clone. The J gene is TRBJ2-7, the V gene TRBV11-3; 7 nucleotides align to TRBD1. V dropped 4 bases and J dropped 1; count of bases not matched to a gene: 7. CDR3 length: 15 residues. Germline CDR1 reads SGHNT; CDR2 reads YENEEA. In DNA, the CDR3 is TGTGCCAGCAGCTATGGGACAGATCCTTCCTACGAGCAGTACTTC. Translated, it gives CASSYGTDPSYEQYF.

The rearrangement links TRBV11-2 to TRBJ2-3, with D perhaps matching TRBD2 (5 bases). V lost 7 bases and J lost 4, with 18 bases in between. Germline lookup yields CDR1 SGHAT and CDR2 FQNNGV. CDR3 length: 15 residues. Here the CDR3 DNA reads TGTGCCAGCACCCTGGGCCCTCGGCGGGCAGATACGCAGTATTTT. This encodes CASTLGPRRADTQYF.

The table lists this clone with a few counts. This chain joins TRBV5-1 and TRBJ2-5; no definite D call. Germline V gene sequence: CDR1 SGHRS, CDR2 YFSETQ. V was clipped by 0 bases and J by 4 bases, with 10 bases between them. The CDR3 loop spans 14 amino acids. DNA for the CDR3: TGCGCCAGCAGCTTGGACAGTCGGCGAGAGACCCAGTACTTC. Its protein product is CASSLDSRRETQYF. Filled out from reference TRBV5-1 and TRBJ2-5, the complete variable domain reads KAGVTQTPRYLIKTRGQQVTLSCSPISGHRSVSWYQQTPGQGLQFLFEYFSETQRNKGNFPGRFSGRQFSNSRSEMNVSTLELGDSALYLCASSLDSRRETQYFGPGTRLLVL.

The chain carries TRBV6-4 and TRBJ2-6, with 11 bases aligning to TRBD1. The CDR3 runs to 18 residues. Germline assignment: CDR1 MRHNA and CDR2 SNTAGT. After removal of 0 bases from V and 0 bases from J, the junction contained 1 base not matched to a gene. The CDR3 bases are TGTGCCAGCAGTGACTCGGGGACAGGGGGCTCTGGGGCCAACGTCCTGACTTTC. Protein product: CASSDSGTGGSGANVLTF.

This chain links TRBV13 with TRBJ1-1; no definite D call. Per germline, CDR1 PRHDT and CDR2 FYEKMQ (reference sequence). The length of the CDR3 is 18 residues. Trimming removed 2 bases from V and 0 bases from J, with 19 bases in between. CDR3 in amino acids: CASSLLWERKTLNTEAFF. In DNA form, the CDR3 reads TGTGCCAGCAGCTTACTGTGGGAGCGGAAAACCCTGAACACTGAAGCTTTCTTT.

The chain employs TRBV5-1 and TRBJ1-1; the match to TRBD1 covers 8 bases. The CDR3 spans 14 residues. V dropped 1 base and J dropped 7; count of bases not matched to a gene: 6. The germline gives CDR1 SGHRS, CDR2 YFSETQ. CDR3 coding DNA: TGCGCCAGCAGCTTGCGGGCGGGACAGGATGAAGCTTTCTTT. Amino acids: CASSLRAGQDEAFF.

The chain is built from TRBV30 and TRBJ1-2; D gene uncertain. CDR1 GTSNPN and CDR2 SVGIG come from the germline V gene (reference sequence). CDR3 length: 11 residues. V was pared by 2 bases and J by 5 bases, with 6 bases between. For the CDR3, the DNA is TGTGCCTGGAGTTTGAGATATGGCTACACCTTC. This sequence encodes CAWSLRYGYTF.

The J gene is TRBJ2-1, the V gene TRBV24-1, with TRBD2 matching over 12 bases. Losses at the gene ends were 4 bases for V and 2 bases for J; bases not matched to a gene: 11. This CDR3 is 19 amino acids long. Germline V gene sequence: CDR1 KGHDR, CDR2 SFDVKD. In DNA, the CDR3 is TGTGCCACCAGTGACGCTAGCGGGGGGGTATTACTTACCTACAATGAGCAGTTCTTC. It codes for CATSDASGGVLLTYNEQFF.

This chain connects TRBV6-5 to TRBJ2-7; D is possibly TRBD2 (5 bases). The CDR3 runs to 14 residues. Trimming stripped 5 bases from V and 0 bases from J, with 11 bases between. From germline, CDR1 is MNHEY and CDR2 SVGAGI. CDR3 DNA sequence: TGTGCCAGCAGTCCTAGGACTCTCTCCTACGAGCAGTACTTC. It specifies CASSPRTLSYEQYF.

The chain carries TRBV29-1 and TRBJ2-3; 9 bases agree with TRBD2. The CDR3 length is 14 residues. J lost 5 bases, V lost 5 bases, and 8 bases had no gene match. Germline loops: CDR1 SQVTM, CDR2 ANQGSEA. DNA for the CDR3: TGCAGCGTTTGCGGGGGGGCCATCGAAGATACGCAGTATTTT. This translates into CSVCGGAIEDTQYF.

This clone has just one count. The rearrangement links TRBV5-1 to TRBJ1-1; D is unresolved. V was clipped by 6 bases and J by 0 bases, with 12 bases between them. Germline V CDR1 and CDR2: SGHRS, YFSETQ. The CDR3 is 14 amino acids. The CDR3 bases are TGCGCCAGCAAACCCCGAGGCATGAACACTGAAGCTTTCTTT. It yields the protein CASKPRGMNTEAFF.

The chain carries TRBV27 and TRBJ1-4, with 9 positions matching TRBD1. Unmatched junction bases numbered 5, after V lost 4 bases and J lost 8 bases. The length of the CDR3 is 14 residues. Germline assignment: CDR1 MNHEY and CDR2 SMNVEV (reference sequence). CDR3 DNA sequence: TGTGCCAGCAGTTCCGGGACAGGGTTAGAAAAACTGTTTTTT. Its translation: CASSSGTGLEKLFF.

The chain links TRBV5-1 to TRBJ2-7; D gene unclear. This CDR3 region has 14 residues. Germline V gene sequence: CDR1 SGHRS, CDR2 YFSETQ. The germline V and J ends were trimmed by 1 base and 3 bases, with 11 bases remaining between them. As DNA, the CDR3 is TGCGCCAGCAGCTTGAGTCAGGCGCTCTACGAGCAGTACTTC. The encoded protein is CASSLSQALYEQYF.

This chain uses TRBV6-5 with TRBJ2-1; D not resolved. V dropped 6 bases and J dropped 4 bases, with 10 bases sitting between them. Germline V gene sequence: CDR1 MNHEY, CDR2 SVGAGI. This CDR3 is 13 amino acids long. The CDR3 reads CASSLAAYNEQFF. The CDR3 nucleotides read TGTGCCAGCAGCTTAGCAGCATACAATGAGCAGTTCTTC.

The chain has TRBV19 and TRBJ1-4; TRBD1 matches 10 bases. Germline values: CDR1 LNHDA, CDR2 SQIVND (reference sequence). Germline trimming cut 1 base from V and 7 bases from J; bases unmatched to any gene: 6. The CDR3 loop spans 16 amino acids. CDR3 sequence: CASSIVPGQGSEKLFF. CDR3 in DNA: TGTGCCAGTAGTATAGTGCCGGGACAGGGGAGTGAAAAACTGTTTTTT. Combining the CDR3 with reference TRBV19 and TRBJ1-4 gives the whole variable domain DGGITQSPKYLFRKEGQNVTLSCEQNLNHDAMYWYRQDPGQGLRLIYYSQIVNDFQKGDIAEGYSVSREKKESFPLTVTSAQKNPTAFYLCASSIVPGQGSEKLFFGSGTQLSVL.

The chain combines TRBV11-2 with TRBJ1-5, with TRBD1 matching over 7 bases. Per germline, CDR1 SGHAT and CDR2 FQNNGV. J was trimmed by 7 bases and V by 4 bases; bases with no gene match: 4. This CDR3 is 13 amino acids long. In DNA form, the CDR3 reads TGTGCCAGCAGCTCTGACAGGGACCAGCCCCAGCATTTT. Residues: CASSSDRDQPQHF.

This rearrangement joins TRBV6-5 to TRBJ2-1, with 10 bases matching TRBD2. The V and J ends lost 8 bases and 10 bases, in that order; junction bases with no gene match: 14. CDR3 length: 15 residues. Germline V gene data show CDR1 as MNHEY and CDR2 as SVGAGI. This CDR3 is CASLLAGGFPGEQFF. The CDR3 coding sequence is TGTGCCAGCCTTTTAGCGGGGGGTTTCCCGGGGGAGCAGTTCTTC.

The gene calls are TRBV19 and TRBJ1-5, with D possibly TRBD1 on 6 matching bases. The CDR3 has 14 residues. Germline CDR1 reads LNHDA; CDR2 reads SQIVND (reference sequence). V was clipped by 2 bases and J by 5 bases, with 10 bases between them. The CDR3 nucleotides are TGTGCCAGTAGTATATTGTGGGGGCATCAGCCCCAGCATTTT. It codes for CASSILWGHQPQHF.